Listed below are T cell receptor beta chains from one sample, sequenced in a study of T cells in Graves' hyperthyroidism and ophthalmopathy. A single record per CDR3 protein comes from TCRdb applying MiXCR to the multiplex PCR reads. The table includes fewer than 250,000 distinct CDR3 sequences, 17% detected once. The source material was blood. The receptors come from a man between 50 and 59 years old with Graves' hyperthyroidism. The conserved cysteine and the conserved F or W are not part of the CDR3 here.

ASSPVRPQPGLAVNTGELF	TRBV7-3	TRBJ2-2
ASSTSLYNEQF	TRBV7-8	TRBJ2-1
ASSYRRDSLETQY	TRBV6-6	TRBJ2-5
ASSLVRSGSTDTQY	TRBV12-3/TRBV12-4	TRBJ2-3
SASGSVPSPDEQF	TRBV20-1	TRBJ2-1
ASRKVLGQRHEQY	TRBV27	TRBJ2-7
ASSPSGGVLYEQY	TRBV5-4	TRBJ2-7
ASSQFEKLF	TRBV6-1	TRBJ1-4
ATRDRVGSGANVLT	TRBV19	TRBJ2-6
ASSLVGTGGGETQY	TRBV7-2	TRBJ2-5
SARVSPGLATNEQF	TRBV20-1	TRBJ2-1
SAREAGTSTDTQY	TRBV20-1	TRBJ2-3
ASIGQEFYEQY	TRBV28	TRBJ2-7
ASSYDGARGEQY	TRBV3-1	TRBJ2-7
ASSPDRQNSPLH	TRBV18	TRBJ1-6
SVASGSPTDTQY	TRBV29-1	TRBJ2-3
AWSVQLIYGYT	TRBV30	TRBJ1-2
ASSLSETQY	TRBV27	TRBJ2-5
ASSLSPRTGELF	TRBV7-3	TRBJ2-2
ASSSTGTGAGNTIY	TRBV6-1	TRBJ1-3
ASSYPGQTYEQY	TRBV5-1	TRBJ2-7
SARARGNEKLF	TRBV20-1	TRBJ1-4
ASSDNRYSGNTIY	TRBV25-1	TRBJ1-3
ASRAGPRSYEQY	TRBV11-2	TRBJ2-7
ASYRQGRNEQY	TRBV6-1	TRBJ2-7
AWSAPALGGEKLF	TRBV30	TRBJ1-4
ASSPGLAGKYEQF	TRBV7-3	TRBJ2-1
ASSSSGAAQETQY	TRBV6-2/TRBV6-3	TRBJ2-5